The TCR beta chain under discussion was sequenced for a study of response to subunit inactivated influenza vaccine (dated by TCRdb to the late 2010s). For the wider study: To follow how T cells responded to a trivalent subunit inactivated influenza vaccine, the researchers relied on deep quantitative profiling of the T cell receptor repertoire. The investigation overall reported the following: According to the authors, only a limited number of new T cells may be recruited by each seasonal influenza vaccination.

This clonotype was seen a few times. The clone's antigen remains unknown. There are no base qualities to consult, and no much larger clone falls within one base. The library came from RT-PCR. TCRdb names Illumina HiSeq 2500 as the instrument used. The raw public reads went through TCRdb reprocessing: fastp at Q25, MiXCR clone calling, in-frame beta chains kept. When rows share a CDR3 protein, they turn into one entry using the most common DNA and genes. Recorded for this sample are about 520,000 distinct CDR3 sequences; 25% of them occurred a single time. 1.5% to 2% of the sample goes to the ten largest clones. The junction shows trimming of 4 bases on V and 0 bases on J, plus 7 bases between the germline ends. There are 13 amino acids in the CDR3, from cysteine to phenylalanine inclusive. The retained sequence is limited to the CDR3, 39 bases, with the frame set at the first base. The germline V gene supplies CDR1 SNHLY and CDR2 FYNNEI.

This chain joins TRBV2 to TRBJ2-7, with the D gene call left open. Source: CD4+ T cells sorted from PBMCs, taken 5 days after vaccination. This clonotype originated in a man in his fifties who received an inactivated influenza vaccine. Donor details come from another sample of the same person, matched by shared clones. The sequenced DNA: TGTGCCAGCAGTGTAACAGACTCCTACGAGCAGTACTTC. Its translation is CASSVTDSYEQYF.